The source of this T cell receptor (beta chain) is a study of cytomegalovirus exposure and HLA in healthy donors. Researchers ran the PCR with 60 Vbeta and 13 Jbeta primers. Clones were sequenced by immunoSEQ multiplex PCR, and TCRdb holds only the in-frame ones, with some missing. The sample contains about 170,000 clones, more than 80% of which appear only once. This clonotype originated in a young woman in good health and CMV-seronegative. The sample consisted of PBMCs.

The CDR3 DNA is TGCGCCAGCAGTAGAGGTTCGAACACTGAAGCTTTCTTT. This codes for CASSRGSNTEAFF. The J gene is TRBJ1-1, the V gene TRBV5-1; D ambiguous. V lost 5 bases and J 1 base, leaving 9 bases between the germline ends. CDR3 length: 13 residues. In germline, CDR1 is SGHRS, CDR2 YFSETQ.